This T cell receptor (beta chain) was profiled in a study of cytomegalovirus exposure and HLA in healthy donors. 13 Jbeta primers and 60 Vbeta primers were used for the PCR. Profiling relied on immunoSEQ multiplex PCR, and the TCRdb table lists in-frame clones only, not all of them. The data hold just over 65,000 clones, with around four fifths observed a single time. Study observations and caveats: Rare TCR sequences predominated, though certain public TCRs were found in many donors.

With regard to this clone: What it binds is unknown. A junction end diverges from the germline sequence, so it may reflect a read error.

Sequenced: PBMCs. This TCR came from a human donor in good health.

This CDR3 reads CASSLTGVPYGYPF. The CDR3 DNA sequence: TGTGCCAGCAGCTTAACAGGGGTTCCTTATGGCTACCCCTTC. This sequence joins TRBV7-9 and TRBJ1-2; the match to TRBD1 covers 7 bases. The CDR3 totals 14 residues. Germline loops: CDR1 SEHNR, CDR2 FQNEAQ (reference sequence).